This TCR beta chain was recorded in a study of CD8+CD57+ T cells in acquired aplastic anemia. For the study at large: Across the sorted CD4+ and CD8+ cells, DNA amounts averaged roughly 3 ug.

Study-wide results and caveats: The study found no significant CD8+ Simpson's diversity difference between patients and controls.

Profiling of TCR beta VDJ combinations and CDR3 sequences used genomic DNA as template. MiXCR was run by TCRdb on the reads, yielding one entry per CDR3 protein. The sample holds fewer than 70,000 distinct CDR3 sequences, roughly 50% seen once. Of note for this clonotype: Its target is not known.

The length of the CDR3 is 14 residues. Germline loops: CDR1 SEHNR, CDR2 FQNEAQ (reference sequence). Trimming removed 6 bases from V and 4 bases from J, with 12 bases in between. The sequenced sample consisted of sorted CD4+, CD8+, or CD8+CD57+ T cells (not recorded which) from PBMCs. The chain recombines TRBV7-9 with TRBJ1-4; D is possibly TRBD1 (6 bases). The sequence was obtained from a human donor in good health, serving as a control. This chain's CDR3 is CASSLTGDNEKLFF. CDR3 bases: TGTGCCAGCAGTCTGACAGGAGATAATGAAAAACTGTTTTTT.